The rows below give T cell receptor beta chains drawn from one sample of a study of blood T cell repertoires in COVID-19. Only in-frame clones appear in the TCRdb table, and some are missing; sequencing was by immunoSEQ multiplex PCR. The table shows fewer than 350,000 clones, with 85% occurring only once. Input material: PBMCs or T cells enriched from blood (not recorded which). These receptor sequences come from a woman under 40 who had been exposed to COVID-19. Each CDR3 is given without its conserved first and last residue. Clone size is shown for a subset of rows, as once, few, many or a class of expanded clone.

J | V | size | CDR3
TRBJ2-2 | TRBV30 | . | AWSKLDPGELF
TRBJ2-1 | TRBV2 | once | ASSDRGRGFNEQF
TRBJ1-2 | TRBV28 | few | ASNPEGATNYGYT
TRBJ2-1 | TRBV5-1 | . | ASSLSSRVRINEQF
TRBJ1-1 | TRBV7-3 | . | ASSLARGQYTEAF
TRBJ2-2 | TRBV11-2 | . | ASSNARTGGTGELF
TRBJ1-1 | TRBV30 | . | AWSVSTGYTEAF
TRBJ1-5 | TRBV19 | once | ASTKGGNGNQPQH
TRBJ2-2 | TRBV5-1 | . | ASSAGQYNTGELF
TRBJ2-1 | TRBV20-1 | . | SASTLAGGGNEQF
TRBJ1-5 | TRBV19 | . | ASKRVAGDSGFYSNQPQH
TRBJ2-7 | TRBV6-1 | . | ASSDRGNEQY
TRBJ1-2 | TRBV2 | . | ASRETGDNGYT
TRBJ2-5 | TRBV7-9 | once | ASVRETGGTQY
TRBJ1-5 | TRBV4-1 | . | ASSGGYSNQPQH
TRBJ1-4 | TRBV6-5 | . | ASSYGGASEKLF
TRBJ1-2 | TRBV28 | . | ASSFGRNYGYT
TRBJ1-5 | TRBV2 | . | ASSVGQLRGQPQH
TRBJ1-1 | TRBV28 | . | ASSRIQGNTEAF
TRBJ1-4 | TRBV4-2 | . | ASSQEGGAQNEKLF
TRBJ1-3 | TRBV3-1/TRBV3-2 | . | ASSLQAGPGNTIY
TRBJ1-5 | TRBV2 | . | ASSRSDRNQPQH
TRBJ2-1 | TRBV30 | . | AWSVTWGGIEQF
TRBJ1-1 | TRBV25-1 | . | ASSEPSTGSAF
TRBJ2-4 | TRBV3-1/TRBV3-2 | . | ASSQEGGGRNIQY
TRBJ2-1 | TRBV7-2 | . | ASSLNRDPYNEQF
TRBJ2-1 | TRBV28 | . | ASNGVAGGFNEQF
TRBJ1-6 | TRBV5-1 | . | ASSRDRESPLH
TRBJ1-2 | TRBV7-9 | . | ASSFDSRRGYT
TRBJ1-6 | TRBV6-2/TRBV6-3 | . | ASSYRNSPLH
TRBJ2-1 | TRBV28 | . | ASSFLALSDAEQF
TRBJ2-1 | TRBV10-3 | . | AISETLAGSEQF
TRBJ2-2 | TRBV28 | . | ASSPFAGIYTGELF
TRBJ2-7 | TRBV20-1 | . | SASLPSGGSYEQY
TRBJ1-2 | TRBV2 | . | ASSESPVVSYGYT
TRBJ2-7 | TRBV6-5 | . | ASRGDIPPEQY
TRBJ2-6 | TRBV2 | . | ASSGVVSGSGANVLT
TRBJ2-1 | TRBV7-9 | . | ASSLGHLGTGSYNEQF
TRBJ1-2 | TRBV4-2 | . | ASSQDGAGDGYGYT
TRBJ1-5 | TRBV6-5 | . | ASQVTGPNQPQH
TRBJ1-1 | TRBV24-1 | . | ATKDRGSTEAF
TRBJ2-7 | TRBV30 | . | ACPAYEQY
TRBJ1-1 | TRBV28 | . | ASTLGGTEAF
TRBJ2-1 | TRBV28 | . | ASSFANKAGVKSRAQF